Presented here are 14 T cell receptor beta chains from one specimen sequenced in a study of blood T cell repertoires in COVID-19 (TCRdb year 2020). Libraries were prepared through the immunoSEQ multiplex PCR assay. TCRdb re-hosts the immuneACCESS table, in-frame sequences only. Its copies lack some clones; in the studies checked, an unresolved V gene accounts for under half of them, and the cause for the rest is not known. The table for this sample lists some 130,000 clones; 85% of them were counted only once. The ten biggest clones cover around 9.9% of the sample. The sequenced material came from peripheral blood. The receptor set was obtained from a man at least 80 years old with acute or convalescent COVID-19.

This clone was detected once. The chain carries TRBV7-3 and TRBJ2-3; 8 nucleotides line up with TRBD2. Germline V gene sequence: CDR1 SGHTA, CDR2 FQGTGA. With 5 bases clipped from V and 4 bases from J, the junction kept 14 bases outside the gene matches. CDR3 length: 17 amino acids. The CDR3 here is CASSPRGGRPGPDTQYF. The CDR3, as DNA: TGTGCCAGCAGCCCCCGGGGGGGTAGGCCCGGGCCAGATACGCAGTATTTT.

The rearrangement joins TRBV4-1 to TRBJ1-1; D uncertain. CDR1 and CDR2 (germline): MGHRA, YSYEKL. The V end lost 5 bases, the J end lost 1 base, and 14 bases lay between the germline ends. The CDR3 has 15 residues. The CDR3: CASSYPVSTNTEAFF. In DNA form, the CDR3 reads TGCGCCAGCAGCTACCCGGTGAGTACGAACACTGAAGCTTTCTTT.

The CDR3 DNA follows: TGTGCCAGCAGCTCCCCCAGCACCGGGGAGCTGTTTTTT. Protein sequence: CASSSPSTGELFF. V gene TRBV7-3 combines with J gene TRBJ2-2; unclear D gene. Germline loops: CDR1 SGHTA, CDR2 FQGTGA. The CDR3 spans 13 residues. The V gene lost 4 bases and the J gene lost 4 bases, with 7 bases spanning the gap.

The chain is built from TRBV28 and TRBJ1-2; perhaps TRBD1 as D (5 bases). This CDR3 is 13 amino acids long. Germline V gene data show CDR1 as MDHEN and CDR2 as SYDVKM. V lost 10 bases and J 6 bases, leaving 18 bases between the germline ends. In DNA, the CDR3 is TGTGCCAATTCAGGGCAGGGAGGCGATGGCTACACCTTC. Translated: CANSGQGGDGYTF.

This clone was recorded once. The chain joins TRBV6-2 or TRBV6-3 to TRBJ2-3, with D perhaps TRBD2 (7 bases). Trimming removed 0 bases from V and 1 base from J, with 17 bases in between. Looked up from germline, CDR1 is MNHEY and CDR2 is SVGEGT. CDR3 length: 18 residues. The CDR3 nucleotides read TGTGCCAGCAGTTACTCCCTGGGGGGGCCTGGGGGCACAGATACGCAGTATTTT. This encodes CASSYSLGGPGGTDTQYF.

This chain links TRBV6-5 with TRBJ1-1; D is unclear. This CDR3 contains 13 residues. Trimming removed 7 bases from V and 1 base from J, with 10 bases in between. Germline values: CDR1 MNHEY, CDR2 SVGAGI. CDR3 protein: CASTRRGNTEAFF. For the CDR3, the DNA is TGTGCCAGCACCCGCCGGGGGAACACTGAAGCTTTCTTT.

The chain employs TRBV28 and TRBJ1-2, with D tentatively TRBD1 (6 bases). This CDR3 has 12 amino acids. Germline V gives CDR1 MDHEN, CDR2 SYDVKM. The V gene lost 6 bases and the J gene lost 8 bases, with 13 bases spanning the gap. As DNA, the CDR3 is TGTGCCAGCAGACTTGGTGGGACAGGCTACACCTTC. Protein sequence: CASRLGGTGYTF.

The CDR3 DNA follows: TGTGCCAGCAGACCCTCTAGCGGGCGAGAGACCCAGTACTTC. Its protein product is CASRPSSGRETQYF. The chain joins TRBV27 to TRBJ2-5, with 8 bases matching TRBD2. Germline trimming cut 6 bases from V and 4 bases from J; bases unmatched to any gene: 7. Germline V CDR1 and CDR2: MNHEY, SMNVEV (reference sequence). There are 14 residues in the CDR3.

The V call is TRBV3-1 (or the pseudogene TRBV3-2), the J call TRBJ2-7; 10 positions agree with TRBD1. The J segment lost 3 bases and the V segment lost 8 bases, leaving 7 bases of the junction unmatched. The CDR3 loop spans 14 amino acids. Germline loops: CDR1 LGHDT, CDR2 YNNKEL (reference sequence). The CDR3 sequence: CASHRQGAIYEQYF. DNA for the CDR3: TGTGCCAGCCATCGACAGGGGGCAATCTACGAGCAGTACTTC.

This chain uses TRBV19 with TRBJ2-2; D is uncertain. The CDR3 runs 14 residues. The V end lost 3 bases, the J end lost 0 bases, and 5 bases lay between the germline ends. Germline V gene data show CDR1 as LNHDA and CDR2 as SQIVND (reference sequence). This CDR3 reads CASSISANTGELFF. CDR3 in DNA: TGTGCCAGTAGTATTAGTGCGAACACCGGGGAGCTGTTTTTT.

The chain has TRBV28 and TRBJ2-4; no reliable D call. The CDR3 runs to 16 residues. Trimming left V 2 bases short and J 0 bases short, with 11 bases between. Per the germline V gene, CDR1 is MDHEN and CDR2 is SYDVKM. The DNA for the CDR3 is TGTGCCAGCAGTTTAAGAAACTCACTAGCCAAAAACATTCAGTACTTC. Protein sequence: CASSLRNSLAKNIQYF.

V gene TRBV7-6 combines with J gene TRBJ2-3; TRBD1 matches at 8 bases. CDR1 and CDR2 (germline): SGHVS, FNYEAQ. The CDR3 totals 16 residues. Losses at the gene ends were 1 base for V and 6 bases for J; bases not matched to a gene: 9. The CDR3 bases are TGTGCCAGCAGCTTAGGTTCCGGGACAGGCGTGGATACGCAGTATTTT. Encoded protein: CASSLGSGTGVDTQYF.

The chain is built from TRBV5-1 and TRBJ2-7, with TRBD1 matching 10 bases. Germline V CDR1 and CDR2: SGHRS, YFSETQ. The CDR3 has 13 amino acids. The V gene end was trimmed by 4 bases and the J gene end by 4 bases; junction bases not matched to a gene: 2. CDR3 sequence (DNA): TGCGCCAGCAGCCGGGACAGGGGATACGAGCAGTACTTC. Its protein is CASSRDRGYEQYF.

In its sample, this clone was seen a few times. The chain carries TRBV28 and TRBJ1-4, with 8 bases identical to TRBD1. The CDR3 is 17 amino acids. CDR1 and CDR2 (germline): MDHEN, SYDVKM. V lost 6 bases and J lost 3; bases outside the gene matches: 12. The CDR3 coding sequence is TGTGCCAGCAGACAAAGGACAGGGATCGGGGCTAATGAAAAACTGTTTTTT. This encodes CASRQRTGIGANEKLFF. Full variable domain (missing parts from reference TRBV28 and TRBJ1-4): DVKVTQSSRYLVKRTGEKVFLECVQDMDHENMFWYRQDPGLGLRLIYFSYDVKMKEKGDIPEGYSVSREKKERFSLILESASTNQTSMYLCASRQRTGIGANEKLFFGSGTQLSVL.